Given below is one TCR beta chain in context. Its antigen is unknown. No base quality information exists; no much larger clone differs at one position. The CDR3 covers 15 residues, taking in both the cysteine and the phenylalanine. CDR3 DNA only is kept here, 45 bases in frame from base 1. V is clipped by 5 bases and J by 6 bases, and the sequence between their germline boundaries is 19 bases long. The germline V gene specifies MRHNA as CDR1 and SNTAGT as CDR2. The TCR beta CDR3 regions were amplified from the RNA transcripts. The TCR CDR3 was subjected to a first round of RT-PCR using the HTBI primer set and the Qiagen OneStep RT-PCR kit. Libraries were constructed in a second round of multiplex PCR, after which size selection and purification were carried out. The libraries were sequenced on an Illumina HiSeq2000 using paired-end 100 bp reads. Processing in the source paper ran as follows. Raw data were processed with SOAPnuke, discarding reads with adapters, uncalled bases, mean Phred below 15, or no exact constant-primer or identifier match. High-quality paired reads were merged using COPE v1.2.5, and each unique nucleotide sequence was defined as a clonotype. MiTCR v1.1 was used to align clonotypes to the IMGT TRBV, TRBD and TRBJ reference segments. The analysis was restricted to V-J combinations with a frequency above 0.0001, which together covered 99.2% of the repertoires. A TCS score was defined as the ratio between F50 (clonal expansion) and ExV (chaos), using BLOSUM62-based TCRdist between CDR3 peptides within each V-J. Welch's t-statistics and random forest reduced roughly 500 V-J features to 13, which were used in a naive Bayes classifier (R e1071). Clones were called with MiXCR by TCRdb after fastp trimmed the public reads at Q25, and only in-frame beta chains were retained. Rows matching on CDR3 protein sequence are summarized as one entry with the most common DNA and genes. TCRdb, not the original authors, processed these V and J calls. The sample has fewer than 450,000 distinct CDR3 sequences on record, 17% of them singletons. Around 35% of the sample is in the top ten clones.

The entry originates in a study of T cells in Graves' hyperthyroidism and ophthalmopathy (dated by TCRdb to the late 2010s). Study-wide context: Peripheral blood samples were taken at the time of initial diagnosis, prior to any treatment. To identify distinguishing TCR V-J signatures, a discovery cohort of about a hundred patients was used, comprising approximately 40 with Graves' ophthalmopathy and approximately 57 with stable Graves' hyperthyroidism. Whether ophthalmopathy could be predicted prospectively was tested in an independent validation cohort made up of some 20 hyperthyroidism patients plus 17 patients who later progressed to ophthalmopathy. The approximately 100 discovery patients were randomly split 7:3 into training and test sets. The study also compared thyroid tissue and blood T-cell repertoires from 5 to 7 Graves' hyperthyroidism patients. Once sampling was done, hyperthyroidism patients were given methimazole at a starting dose of 30 mg daily, whereas ophthalmopathy patients were given high-dose intravenous methylprednisolone. According to the paper, TCR Vbeta CDR3 sequencing was carried out on over 130 peripheral blood samples, which came from approximately 43 ophthalmopathy, around 75 hyperthyroidism and about 17 progressor patients. Summary of the overall study and its limitations: In validation, the model predicted progression to ophthalmopathy with approximately 71% sensitivity and over 72% specificity, a median of about 6.7 months before onset. Most expanded thyroid clonotypes (frequency above 0.001) were also detected in blood, suggesting blood repertoires may reflect thyroid immune responses. A model built on a 13 V-J signature distinguished ophthalmopathy from stable hyperthyroidism, reaching over 85% sensitivity and about 81% specificity in cross-validation and 80%/75% in testing. No statistical method was used to set the sample size in advance, and investigators knew the group allocation.

Hyperthyroidism patients were aged 18 to 65 years and newly diagnosed, with disease duration of less than 2 months. Patients with uncontrolled infections, other autoimmune diseases, pregnancy or lactation were excluded. Clinical symptoms, serum thyroxine and TRAb, thyroid ultrasound, and orbital computed tomography formed the basis for the diagnoses. Blood from progressor patients was drawn when they were first diagnosed with hyperthyroidism, before any ophthalmopathy symptoms appeared. PBMCs were isolated from about 10 ml of fresh peripheral blood by Ficoll-Paque density gradient centrifugation. Progressor patients were initially diagnosed with Graves' hyperthyroidism and developed ophthalmopathy during follow-up. Trizol reagent was used to extract total RNA, and RNA quality was then checked on an Agilent 2100 Bioanalyzer.

The sequence came from a woman between 25 and 40 years old with Graves' hyperthyroidism that later progressed to Graves' ophthalmopathy. The chain joins TRBV6-4 to TRBJ1-2, with the D gene not clear enough to name. What was sequenced was blood. The CDR3 protein is CASSYRGIVTDGYTF. The DNA reads as follows: TGTGCCAGCAGTTACCGAGGGATCGTTACCGATGGCTACACCTTC.